The 14 T cell receptor beta chains below all came from one sample that was sequenced in a study of CD8 T cells in Susac syndrome. When the RNA was reverse transcribed, random hexamers were used with an input of about 0.45 to 1 ug. MiXCR was run by TCRdb on the immunoSEQ multiplex PCR reads, yielding one entry per CDR3 protein. The table records 300,000 or so distinct CDR3 sequences, roughly 94% of them present only once. Sample: CD4+ T cells from PBMCs. The source of these receptors is a human donor with multiple sclerosis.

V is TRBV5-6 and J is TRBJ2-1; 9 bases are a match to TRBD1. The CDR3 covers 17 residues. V lost 1 base to trimming and J lost 9 bases; unmatched junction nucleotides: 14. From germline, CDR1 is SGHDT and CDR2 YYEEEE. The CDR3 coding sequence is TGTGCCAGCAGCTTGAGGGGGACAGGGTATCGAGGGGGTGAGCAGTTCTTC. It encodes CASSLRGTGYRGGEQFF. The complete variable domain, with remaining parts taken from reference TRBV5-6 and TRBJ2-1, reads DAGVTQSPTHLIKTRGQQVTLRCSPKSGHDTVSWYQQALGQGPQFIFQYYEEEERQRGNFPDRFSGHQFPNYSSELNVNALLLGDSALYLCASSLRGTGYRGGEQFFGPGTRLTVL.

This clonotype was seen just once. The chain joins TRBV9 to TRBJ2-3, with 10 bases identical to TRBD1. CDR3 size: 15 residues. Germline V lookup: CDR1 SGDLS, CDR2 YYNGEE. The V gene end was trimmed by 2 bases and the J gene end by 4 bases; junction bases not matched to a gene: 4. Here the CDR3 DNA reads TGTGCCAGCAGCGTGCGAGGGACAGGGGCAGATACGCAGTATTTT. This sequence encodes CASSVRGTGADTQYF.

This chain uses TRBV27 with TRBJ1-2, with TRBD1 identical over 8 bases. With 6 bases clipped from V and 1 base from J, the junction kept 4 bases outside the gene matches. The germline gives CDR1 MNHEY, CDR2 SMNVEV (reference sequence). CDR3 length equals 14 residues. In nucleotides, the CDR3 is TGTGCCAGCAGGCCGGGACAGGTTAACTATGGCTACACCTTC. Translated, it gives CASRPGQVNYGYTF.

The chain couples TRBV3-1 to TRBJ2-5; D gene ambiguous. V lost 0 bases, J lost 5 bases, and 7 bases lay in between. CDR1 and CDR2 (germline): LGHDT, YNNKEL (reference sequence). This CDR3 comprises 13 residues. The CDR3 is CASSQEPRETQYF. CDR3 coding DNA: TGTGCCAGCAGCCAAGAACCAAGGGAGACCCAGTACTTC.

This clonotype was picked up one time. V is TRBV7-9 and J is TRBJ2-2, with D uncertain. Trimming took 5 bases from V and 4 from J, leaving 17 bases between them. The CDR3 is made up of 16 amino acids. Germline loops: CDR1 SEHNR, CDR2 FQNEAQ (reference sequence). CDR3 sequence reads: CASSLSLGKATGELFF. The CDR3 DNA follows: TGTGCCAGCAGCCTGAGTTTGGGCAAGGCCACCGGGGAGCTGTTTTTT.

V usage is TRBV5-1 and J usage is TRBJ2-2; TRBD2 matches at 8 bases. This CDR3 region has 16 residues. CDR1 is SGHRS and CDR2 is YFSETQ in the germline V gene. V lost 4 bases to trimming and J lost 0 bases; unmatched junction nucleotides: 5. CDR3 coding DNA: TGCGCCAGCAGCAGACTAGCGAACGCGAACACCGGGGAGCTGTTTTTT. It specifies CASSRLANANTGELFF.

This clonotype appeared once. The gene calls are TRBV10-3 and TRBJ1-5; a possible D gene is TRBD1 (5 bases). Germline V gene data show CDR1 as ENHRY and CDR2 as SYGVKD. There are 13 residues in the CDR3. Between the trimmed V and J ends, which lost 10 bases and 7 bases, there was a span of 17 bases. The CDR3: CATTGREGQPQHF. As DNA, the CDR3 is TGTGCCACCACGGGCAGGGAAGGGCAGCCCCAGCATTTT.

This rearrangement joins TRBV29-1 to TRBJ2-7; TRBD1 agrees at 7 bases. Germline assignment: CDR1 SQVTM and CDR2 ANQGSEA. V was clipped by 6 bases and J by 4 bases; unmatched bases: 9. The CDR3 consists of 13 residues. CDR3 coding DNA: TGCAGCGTCGCCGACAGGGCTGTGTACGAGCAGTACTTC. Amino acid sequence: CSVADRAVYEQYF.

The rearrangement joins TRBV29-1 to TRBJ1-1; TRBD1 is a possible D gene (5 bases). Germline V gene data show CDR1 as SQVTM and CDR2 as ANQGSEA. The CDR3 is 12 residues long. Trimming pared 3 bases from V and 11 bases from J, leaving 16 bases between. Written as DNA, the CDR3 is TGCAGCGTTGAGGGGGGTCGGCCGTGGGCTTTCTTT. Translation: CSVEGGRPWAFF.

This chain links TRBV27 with TRBJ2-6; D might be TRBD1 (6 bases). V lost 6 bases and J 0 bases, leaving 15 bases between the germline ends. The CDR3 spans 17 residues. CDR1 and CDR2 (germline): MNHEY, SMNVEV (reference sequence). DNA of the CDR3: TGTGCCAGCAGCCAGGGGACCTCAATCTCTGGGGCCAACGTCCTGACTTTC. Translated, it gives CASSQGTSISGANVLTF.

The chain employs TRBV20-1 and TRBJ1-2; possible D gene TRBD1, 6 bases. The CDR3 length is 14 residues. Germline values: CDR1 DFQATT, CDR2 SNEGSKA (reference sequence). V was clipped by 3 bases and J by 1 base, with 12 bases between them. The CDR3 sequence: CSASRGADNYGYTF. The CDR3 region has the DNA TGCAGTGCTAGCCGGGGGGCCGATAACTATGGCTACACCTTC.

The chain carries TRBV7-2 and TRBJ2-3; TRBD2 aligns across 10 bases. Germline values: CDR1 SGHTA, CDR2 FQGNSA. Trimming removed 6 bases from V and 7 bases from J; junction bases left unmatched: 13. The length of the CDR3 is 16 residues. CDR3 coding DNA: TGTGCCAGCAGTAAGGGAGCGGGGGGGCCACTCTATACGCAGTATTTT. Protein sequence: CASSKGAGGPLYTQYF. Filled out from reference TRBV7-2 and TRBJ2-3, the complete variable domain reads GAGVSQSPSNKVTEKGKDVELRCDPISGHTALYWYRQSLGQGLEFLIYFQGNSAPDKSGLPSDRFSAERTGGSVSTLTIQRTQQEDSAVYLCASSKGAGGPLYTQYFGPGTRLTVL.

The chain has TRBV4-2 and TRBJ2-1; the match to TRBD2 covers 8 bases. CDR3 length: 16 residues. Germline assignment: CDR1 LGHNA and CDR2 YNFKEQ. V lost 1 base to trimming and J lost 0 bases; unmatched junction nucleotides: 2. Written as DNA, the CDR3 is TGTGCCAGCAGCCAAGCCGGGACTAGCTCCTACAATGAGCAGTTCTTC. Its translation: CASSQAGTSSYNEQFF.

This chain uses TRBV5-1 with TRBJ2-2; 12 nucleotides match TRBD1. Germline lookup yields CDR1 SGHRS and CDR2 YFSETQ. CDR3 length: 18 residues. Germline trimming cut 7 bases from V and 4 bases from J; bases unmatched to any gene: 14. The CDR3 spells CASEGQGALASGTGELFF. In DNA form, the CDR3 reads TGCGCCAGCGAGGGACAGGGGGCACTAGCTTCAGGCACCGGGGAGCTGTTTTTT.